This T cell receptor beta chain emerged from a study of cytomegalovirus exposure and HLA in healthy donors. With 60 Vbeta and 13 Jbeta primers, the PCR was carried out. The repertoire was sequenced with immunoSEQ multiplex PCR; TCRdb's copy has only in-frame clones and lacks some. This table has about 130,000 clones, over 70% appearing once. CDR3 length: 16 residues. The germline V gene encodes CDR1 MNHNS and CDR2 SASEGT. V shed 3 bases and J 7 bases; nucleotides not matched to a gene: 11. In its sample, this clone was seen a few times. This chain joins TRBV6-1 and TRBJ2-1; 8 bases are shared with TRBD2. The receptor's source is a woman in her forties or fifties in good health and CMV-seronegative. Sequences were obtained from PBMCs. The CDR3 protein is CASSEVLSGKGNEQFF. The DNA for the CDR3 is TGTGCCAGCAGTGAGGTGCTTAGCGGGAAAGGGAATGAGCAGTTCTTC.